This paragraph covers one T cell receptor (beta chain) sequence. Its antigen is unknown. Incorporated into the TCR beta cDNA libraries were unique molecular identifiers, which served to reduce PCR and sequencing biases. MiXCR, applied by TCRdb to the PCR reads, yields one record per CDR3 protein. Here the sample spans some 450,000 distinct CDR3 sequences, roughly 45% being singletons. This record comes from a study of post-analysis software for immune sequencing data. Trimming removed 3 bases at V and 8 bases at J, with 7 bases between. The CDR3 sequence is 10 residues long. Germline CDR1 reads SQVTM; CDR2 reads ANQGSEA. General study points: Multiple sclerosis patients showed significantly lower normalized Chao1 diversity than controls did. Controls showed lower frequencies than patients for five or six TRBV segments, and TRBV5-6, TRBV5-1 and TRBV20-1 were among these.

The sequencing sample was made of blood. This TCR derives from a girl aged 10 to 17 with multiple sclerosis. The chain has TRBV29-1 and TRBJ1-2; D not resolved. CDR3 nucleotides: TGCAGCGTTGAGATTAGCGGCTACACCTTC. Encoded protein: CSVEISGYTF.